The 10 T cell receptor beta chains below all came from one sample that was sequenced in a study of blood T cell repertoires in COVID-19. Data came from immunoSEQ multiplex PCR; TCRdb stores just in-frame clones and leaves some out. The data show tens of thousands of clones, 65% to 90% seen once. The material sequenced was peripheral blood. These receptors came from a man older than 75 with acute or convalescent COVID-19.

The CDR3 region has the DNA TGCGCCAGCAGTCTCTTCGGACAGAAGAACACTGAAGCTTTCTTT. As protein: CASSLFGQKNTEAFF. The V gene is TRBV23-1, the J gene TRBJ1-1; D perhaps matches TRBD1 (6 bases). TRBV23-1 belongs to the ORF category, with a function that is uncertain. The CDR3 extends over 15 amino acids. Deletions cut 4 bases from V and 1 base from J, with 13 bases between.

V and J are TRBV11-2 and TRBJ2-5; unclear D gene. Between the trimmed V and J ends, which lost 5 bases and 1 base, there was a span of 11 bases. Germline V gene lookup returns CDR1 SGHAT and CDR2 FQNNGV. The CDR3 runs to 14 residues. The CDR3 coding sequence is TGTGCCAGCAGCGGCATTCGACTCCAAGAGACCCAGTACTTC. Its protein product is CASSGIRLQETQYF.

This clone was observed once. The chain employs TRBV7-2 and TRBJ2-1, with TRBD1 matching over 7 bases. CDR1 and CDR2 from the germline V gene are SGHTA and FQGNSA. J lost 4 bases, V lost 3 bases, and 3 bases had no gene match. The CDR3 runs 14 residues. The CDR3 sequence is CASSFGRGYNEQFF. The CDR3 coding sequence is TGTGCCAGCAGCTTTGGCAGGGGGTACAATGAGCAGTTCTTC.

This chain connects TRBV6-4 to TRBJ1-1; TRBD1 agrees at 7 bases. Germline V gives CDR1 MRHNA, CDR2 SNTAGT. This CDR3 is 16 amino acids long. Losses at the gene ends were 4 bases for V and 0 bases for J; bases not matched to a gene: 8. As DNA, the CDR3 is TGTGCCAGCAGTGTAACCCCGGGACAGCTGAACACTGAAGCTTTCTTT. As protein: CASSVTPGQLNTEAFF.

The J gene is TRBJ2-5, the V gene TRBV7-2; 8 nucleotides line up with TRBD2. Germline V gene lookup returns CDR1 SGHTA and CDR2 FQGNSA. Germline trimming cut 1 base from V and 5 bases from J; bases unmatched to any gene: 12. The CDR3 consists of 17 residues. This CDR3 is CASSLGLQAGVRETQYF. The CDR3 DNA reads as TGTGCCAGCAGCTTAGGTCTCCAAGCGGGAGTTCGGGAGACCCAGTACTTC.

This chain connects TRBV7-2 to TRBJ1-2, with 9 nucleotides matching TRBD1. The trim removed 6 bases at V and 6 bases at J, leaving 11 bases unmatched. CDR1 SGHTA and CDR2 FQGNSA come from the germline V gene. This CDR3 contains 15 residues. CDR3: CASRRPGGQGHGYTF. The CDR3 DNA follows: TGTGCCAGCAGACGCCCTGGGGGACAGGGTCATGGCTACACCTTC.

The rearrangement joins TRBV10-1 to TRBJ2-7, with D unclear. Germline V gives CDR1 WNHNN, CDR2 SYGVQD (reference sequence). The length of the CDR3 is 12 residues. V was cut by 5 bases and J by 10 bases, with 15 bases left in between. The CDR3 sequence: CASSRGWVPQYF. The CDR3 nucleotides are TGCGCCAGCAGTCGAGGATGGGTCCCCCAGTACTTC.

The chain carries TRBV10-3 and TRBJ2-7; 11 nucleotides agree with TRBD1. The V gene end was trimmed by 6 bases and the J gene end by 2 bases; junction bases not matched to a gene: 3. Germline V gene sequence: CDR1 ENHRY, CDR2 SYGVKD. The CDR3 is made up of 14 amino acids. CDR3 region: CAIRGTGGAYEQYF. In DNA form, the CDR3 reads TGTGCCATCAGGGGGACAGGGGGAGCCTACGAGCAGTACTTC.

V gene TRBV7-2 combines with J gene TRBJ1-5; D gene ambiguous. With 0 bases removed from V and 4 bases from J, the gap between germline ends came to 19 bases. Germline V gene lookup returns CDR1 SGHTA and CDR2 FQGNSA. There are 18 residues in the CDR3. The CDR3 here is CASSLADPRGGRNQPQHF. The CDR3 DNA reads as TGTGCCAGCAGCTTAGCTGACCCCCGGGGAGGGAGGAATCAGCCCCAGCATTTT.

This clone was recorded only once. CDR3 nucleotides: TGTGCCAGTAGTGGACTCAACTCACCCCTCCACTTT. Protein product: CASSGLNSPLHF. V is TRBV19 and J is TRBJ1-6; D is unclear. Germline CDR1 LNHDA, CDR2 SQIVND (reference sequence). The CDR3 has 12 residues. Trimming shortened V by 5 bases and J by 10 bases, and 9 bases separated the two germline ends. The variable domain in full, with the rest retrieved from reference TRBV19 and TRBJ1-6, is DGGITQSPKYLFRKEGQNVTLSCEQNLNHDAMYWYRQDPGQGLRLIYYSQIVNDFQKGDIAEGYSVSREKKESFPLTVTSAQKNPTAFYLCASSGLNSPLHFGNGTRLTVT.